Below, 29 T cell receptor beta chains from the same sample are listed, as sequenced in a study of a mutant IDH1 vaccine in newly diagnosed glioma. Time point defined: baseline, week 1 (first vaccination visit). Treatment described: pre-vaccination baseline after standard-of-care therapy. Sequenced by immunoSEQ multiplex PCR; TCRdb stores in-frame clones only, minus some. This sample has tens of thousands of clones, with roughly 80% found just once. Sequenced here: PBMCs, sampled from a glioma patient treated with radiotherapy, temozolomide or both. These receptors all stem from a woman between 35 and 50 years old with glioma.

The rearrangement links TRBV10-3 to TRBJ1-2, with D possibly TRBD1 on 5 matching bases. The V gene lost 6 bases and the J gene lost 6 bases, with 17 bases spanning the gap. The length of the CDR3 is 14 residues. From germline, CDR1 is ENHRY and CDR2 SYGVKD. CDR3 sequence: CAISPLGGENGYTF. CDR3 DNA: TGTGCCATCAGCCCCTTGGGGGGAGAAAATGGCTACACCTTC.

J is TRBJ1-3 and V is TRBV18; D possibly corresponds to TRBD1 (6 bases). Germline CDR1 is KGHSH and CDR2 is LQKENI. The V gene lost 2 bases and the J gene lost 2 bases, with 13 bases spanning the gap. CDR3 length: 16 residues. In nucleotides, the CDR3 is TGTGCCAGCTCACCATGGGTTGCAGGGGCTGGAAACACCATATATTTT. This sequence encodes CASSPWVAGAGNTIYF.

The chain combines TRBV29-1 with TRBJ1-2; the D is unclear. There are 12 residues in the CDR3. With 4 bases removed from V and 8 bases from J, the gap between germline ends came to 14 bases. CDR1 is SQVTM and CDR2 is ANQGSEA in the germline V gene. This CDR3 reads CSVAHPAGGYTF. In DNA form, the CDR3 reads TGCAGCGTTGCGCACCCGGCGGGGGGCTACACCTTC.

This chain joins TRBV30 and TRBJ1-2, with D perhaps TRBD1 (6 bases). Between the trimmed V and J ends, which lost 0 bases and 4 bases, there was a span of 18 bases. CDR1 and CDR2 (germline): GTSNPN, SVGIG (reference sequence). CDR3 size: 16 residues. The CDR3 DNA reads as TGTGCCTGGAGTGTACCCGTCAGGGGCTTGTTCTATGGCTACACCTTC. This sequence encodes CAWSVPVRGLFYGYTF. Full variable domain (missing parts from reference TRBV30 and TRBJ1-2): SQTIHQWPATLVQPVGSPLSLECTVEGTSNPNLYWYRQAAGRGLQLLFYSVGIGQISSEVPQNLSASRPQDRQFILSSKKLLLSDSGFYLCAWSVPVRGLFYGYTFGSGTRLTVV.

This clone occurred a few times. CDR3 DNA: TGTGCCAGCAGCGGGACTAGCGGGGGCAGCGAGCAGTACTTC. Encoded protein: CASSGTSGGSEQYF. The genes are TRBV11-2 and TRBJ2-7; 14 bases align to TRBD2. Germline values: CDR1 SGHAT, CDR2 FQNNGV. The CDR3 runs 14 residues. The trim removed 5 bases at V and 6 bases at J, leaving 3 bases unmatched.

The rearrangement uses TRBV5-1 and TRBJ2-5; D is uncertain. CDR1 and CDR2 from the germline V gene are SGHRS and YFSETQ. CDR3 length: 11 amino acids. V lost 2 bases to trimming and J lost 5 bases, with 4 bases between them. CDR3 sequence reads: CASSFGETQYF. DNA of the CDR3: TGCGCCAGCAGCTTCGGCGAGACCCAGTACTTC.

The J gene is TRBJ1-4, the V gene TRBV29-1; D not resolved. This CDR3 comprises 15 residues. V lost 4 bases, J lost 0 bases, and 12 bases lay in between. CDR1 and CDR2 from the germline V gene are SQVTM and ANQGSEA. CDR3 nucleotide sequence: TGCAGCGTTGCGTTGCCTCGGGCAACTAATGAAAAACTGTTTTTT. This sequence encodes CSVALPRATNEKLFF.

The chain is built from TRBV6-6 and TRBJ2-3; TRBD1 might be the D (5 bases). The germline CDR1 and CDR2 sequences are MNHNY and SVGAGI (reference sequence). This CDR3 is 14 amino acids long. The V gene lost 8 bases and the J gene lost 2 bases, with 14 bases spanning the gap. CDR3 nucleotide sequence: TGTGCCAGCGGCCCTCTAGGGGCCACAGATACGCAGTATTTT. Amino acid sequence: CASGPLGATDTQYF.

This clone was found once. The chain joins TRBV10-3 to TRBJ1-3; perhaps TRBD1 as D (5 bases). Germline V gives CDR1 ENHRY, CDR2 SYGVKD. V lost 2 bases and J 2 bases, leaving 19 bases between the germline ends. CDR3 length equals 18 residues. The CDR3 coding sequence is TGTGCCATCAGTGAGGGGAGGGGAGCCTCGGGTCCTGGAAACACCATATATTTT. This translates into CAISEGRGASGPGNTIYF.

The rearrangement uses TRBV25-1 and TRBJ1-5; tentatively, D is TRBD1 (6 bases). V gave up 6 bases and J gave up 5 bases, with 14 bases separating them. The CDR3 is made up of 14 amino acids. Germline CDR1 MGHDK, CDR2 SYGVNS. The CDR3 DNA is TGTGCCAGCAGGGGGGCAGGGGCGTATCAGCCCCAGCATTTT. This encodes CASRGAGAYQPQHF.

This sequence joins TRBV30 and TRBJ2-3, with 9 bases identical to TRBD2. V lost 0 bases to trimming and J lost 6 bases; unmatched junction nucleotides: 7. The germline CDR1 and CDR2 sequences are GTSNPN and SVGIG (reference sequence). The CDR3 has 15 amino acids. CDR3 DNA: TGTGCCTGGAGTGTTGCGGGGGGGCCAACGGATACGCAGTATTTT. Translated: CAWSVAGGPTDTQYF.

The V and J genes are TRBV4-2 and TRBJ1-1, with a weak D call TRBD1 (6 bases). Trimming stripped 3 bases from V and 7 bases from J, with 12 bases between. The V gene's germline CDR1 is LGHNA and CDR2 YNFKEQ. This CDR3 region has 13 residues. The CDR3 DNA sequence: TGTGCCAGCAGCCAGGGGAGGACAGTTGAAGCTTTCTTT. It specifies CASSQGRTVEAFF.

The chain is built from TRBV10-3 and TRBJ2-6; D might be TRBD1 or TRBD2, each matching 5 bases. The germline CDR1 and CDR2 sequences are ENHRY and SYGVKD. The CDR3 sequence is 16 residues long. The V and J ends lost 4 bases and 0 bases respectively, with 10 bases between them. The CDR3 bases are TGTGCCATCAGTGGGGGACGGGACTCTGGGGCCAACGTCCTGACTTTC. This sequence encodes CAISGGRDSGANVLTF.

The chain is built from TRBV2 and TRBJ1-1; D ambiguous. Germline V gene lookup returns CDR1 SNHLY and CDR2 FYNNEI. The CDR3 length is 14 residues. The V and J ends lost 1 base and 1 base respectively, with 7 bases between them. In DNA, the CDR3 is TGTGCCAGCAGTGAAGAGGTCCCGAACACTGAAGCTTTCTTT. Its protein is CASSEEVPNTEAFF.

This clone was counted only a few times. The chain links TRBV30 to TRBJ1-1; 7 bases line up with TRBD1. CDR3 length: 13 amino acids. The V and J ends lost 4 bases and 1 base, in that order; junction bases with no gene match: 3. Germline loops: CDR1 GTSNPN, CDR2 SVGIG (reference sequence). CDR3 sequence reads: CAWTGGQNTEAFF. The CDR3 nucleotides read TGTGCCTGGACAGGGGGTCAGAACACTGAAGCTTTCTTT.

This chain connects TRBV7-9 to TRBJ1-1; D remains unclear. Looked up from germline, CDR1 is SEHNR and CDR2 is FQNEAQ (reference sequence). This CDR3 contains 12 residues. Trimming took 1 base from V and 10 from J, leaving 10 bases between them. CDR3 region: CASSLVAVGAFF. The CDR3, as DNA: TGTGCCAGCAGCTTAGTCGCGGTTGGAGCTTTCTTT.

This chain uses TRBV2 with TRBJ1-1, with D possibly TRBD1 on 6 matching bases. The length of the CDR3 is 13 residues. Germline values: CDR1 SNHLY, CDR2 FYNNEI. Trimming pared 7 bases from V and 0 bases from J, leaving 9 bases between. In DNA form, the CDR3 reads TGTGCCAGCAAGAGGGACATGAACACTGAAGCTTTCTTT. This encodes CASKRDMNTEAFF.

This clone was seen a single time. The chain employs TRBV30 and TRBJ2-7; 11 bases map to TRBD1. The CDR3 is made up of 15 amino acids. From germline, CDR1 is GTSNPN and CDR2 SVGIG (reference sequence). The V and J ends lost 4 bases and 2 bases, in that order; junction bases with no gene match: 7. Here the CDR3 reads CAWNGRGQGAYEQYF. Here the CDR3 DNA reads TGTGCCTGGAACGGGAGGGGACAGGGGGCCTACGAGCAGTACTTC.

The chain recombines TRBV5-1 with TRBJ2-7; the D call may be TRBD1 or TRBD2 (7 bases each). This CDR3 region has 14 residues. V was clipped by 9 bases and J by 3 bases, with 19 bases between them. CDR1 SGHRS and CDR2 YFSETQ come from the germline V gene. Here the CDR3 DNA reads TGCGCCATTCCCCTCAGGGGGGGAAGCTACGAGCAGTACTTC. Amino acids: CAIPLRGGSYEQYF.

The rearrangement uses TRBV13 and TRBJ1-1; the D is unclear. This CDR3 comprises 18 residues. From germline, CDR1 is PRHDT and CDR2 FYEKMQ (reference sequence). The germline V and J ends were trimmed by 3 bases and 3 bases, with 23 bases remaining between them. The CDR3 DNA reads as TGTGCCAGCAGCTTTTCGTCCATAACCTTTACACTCTACACTGAAGCTTTCTTT. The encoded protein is CASSFSSITFTLYTEAFF.

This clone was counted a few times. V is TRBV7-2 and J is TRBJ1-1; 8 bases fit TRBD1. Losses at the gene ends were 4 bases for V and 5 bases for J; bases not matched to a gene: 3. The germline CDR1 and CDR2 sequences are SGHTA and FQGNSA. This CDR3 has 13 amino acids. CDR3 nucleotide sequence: TGTGCCAGCAGCTCCCACAGGGGGACTGAAGCTTTCTTT. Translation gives CASSSHRGTEAFF.

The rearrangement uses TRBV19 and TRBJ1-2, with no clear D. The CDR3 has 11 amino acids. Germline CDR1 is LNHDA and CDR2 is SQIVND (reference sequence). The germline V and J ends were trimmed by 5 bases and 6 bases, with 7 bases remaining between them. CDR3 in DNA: TGTGCCAGTAGTGAGTCGGATGGCTACACCTTC. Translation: CASSESDGYTF.

For the CDR3, the DNA is TGTGCCGCTGGGACGCCTAATTCACCCCTCCACTTT. Amino acids: CAAGTPNSPLHF. This rearrangement joins TRBV10-3 to TRBJ1-6, with D possibly TRBD1 on 5 matching bases. With 11 bases removed from V and 6 bases from J, the gap between germline ends came to 11 bases. The CDR3 runs 12 residues. Looked up from germline, CDR1 is ENHRY and CDR2 is SYGVKD.

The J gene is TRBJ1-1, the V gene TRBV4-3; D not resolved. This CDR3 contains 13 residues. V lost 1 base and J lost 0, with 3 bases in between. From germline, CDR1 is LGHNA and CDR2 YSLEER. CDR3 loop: CASSQVMNTEAFF. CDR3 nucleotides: TGCGCCAGCAGCCAAGTAATGAACACTGAAGCTTTCTTT.

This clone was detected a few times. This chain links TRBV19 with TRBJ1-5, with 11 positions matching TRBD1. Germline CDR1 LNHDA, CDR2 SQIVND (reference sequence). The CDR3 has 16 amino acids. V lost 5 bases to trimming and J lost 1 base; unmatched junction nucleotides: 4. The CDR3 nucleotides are TGTGCCAGTAGTCCACGGACAGGGGGCAGCAATCAGCCCCAGCATTTT. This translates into CASSPRTGGSNQPQHF.

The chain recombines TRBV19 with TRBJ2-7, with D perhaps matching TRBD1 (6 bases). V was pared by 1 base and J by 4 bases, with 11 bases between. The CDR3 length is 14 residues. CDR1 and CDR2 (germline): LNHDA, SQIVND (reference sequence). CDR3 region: CASSIGTDVYEQYF. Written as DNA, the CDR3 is TGTGCCAGTAGTATAGGGACAGATGTGTACGAGCAGTACTTC.

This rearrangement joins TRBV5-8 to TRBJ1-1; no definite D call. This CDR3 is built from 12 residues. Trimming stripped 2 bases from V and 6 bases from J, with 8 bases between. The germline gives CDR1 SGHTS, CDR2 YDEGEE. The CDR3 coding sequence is TGTGCCAGCAGCTTTCAGATGGCTGAAGCTTTCTTT. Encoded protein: CASSFQMAEAFF.

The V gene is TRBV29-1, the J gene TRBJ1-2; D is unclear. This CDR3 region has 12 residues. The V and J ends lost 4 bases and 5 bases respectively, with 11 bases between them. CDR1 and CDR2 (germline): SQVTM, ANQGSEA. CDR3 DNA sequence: TGCAGCGTTGGTGTCAACGGGTATGGCTACACCTTC. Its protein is CSVGVNGYGYTF.

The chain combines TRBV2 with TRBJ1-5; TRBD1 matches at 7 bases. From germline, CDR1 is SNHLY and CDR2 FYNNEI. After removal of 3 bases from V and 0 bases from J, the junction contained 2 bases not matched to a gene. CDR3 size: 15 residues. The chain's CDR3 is CASSDKGASNQPQHF. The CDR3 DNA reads TGTGCCAGCAGTGATAAGGGGGCTAGCAATCAGCCCCAGCATTTT.